The 17 T cell receptor beta chains below all came from one sample that was sequenced in a study of cytomegalovirus exposure and HLA in healthy donors (TCRdb year 2017). Library preparation employed the immunoSEQ multiplex PCR assay. For the multiplex PCR, a mixture combining 60 forward primers for TCR Vbeta segments and 13 reverse primers for TCR Jbeta segments was used. TCRdb's version of the immuneACCESS table is confined to in-frame rearrangements and falls short of the full clone set. An unresolved V gene accounts for under half of the shortfall where checked; the remainder is of unknown origin. The sample records 180,000 or so clones, over 60% of which are singletons. The ten largest clones capture about 14% of the sample. The sequenced sample consisted of PBMCs. The receptors were gathered from a man aged 50 to 59 in good health and CMV-seropositive.

This clone has only a few counts. The chain has TRBV5-8 and TRBJ2-5, with 7 positions matching TRBD1. CDR3 length: 16 residues. Germline lookup yields CDR1 SGHTS and CDR2 YDEGEE. Losses at the gene ends were 0 bases for V and 5 bases for J; bases not matched to a gene: 10. CDR3 amino acids: CASSLALTGDGETQYF. CDR3 in DNA: TGTGCCAGCAGCTTGGCCCTAACAGGGGACGGGGAGACCCAGTACTTC.

Notes on this clone: The same CDR3 arises from other DNA sequences in this sample as well. V usage is TRBV9 and J usage is TRBJ1-1, with D tentatively TRBD1 (5 bases). Germline CDR1 SGDLS, CDR2 YYNGEE. The CDR3 spans 13 residues. V was clipped by 4 bases and J by 1 base, with 8 bases between them. In DNA form, the CDR3 reads TGTGCCAGCAGCCGCGACAGGAACACTGAAGCTTTCTTT. Protein: CASSRDRNTEAFF.

The chain links TRBV30 to TRBJ2-2; possible D gene TRBD2, 6 bases. The length of the CDR3 is 14 residues. V was trimmed by 0 bases and J by 4 bases, leaving 9 bases between them. Per germline, CDR1 GTSNPN and CDR2 SVGIG (reference sequence). The CDR3 sequence is CAWSVGGSTGELFF. The CDR3 nucleotides are TGTGCCTGGAGTGTCGGGGGAAGCACCGGGGAGCTGTTTTTT.

CDR3: CAISESNSYEQYV. CDR3 coding DNA: TGTGCCATCAGTGAGTCAAACAGCTACGAGCAGTACGTC. The chain is built from TRBV10-3 and TRBJ2-7; D remains ambiguous. Per the germline V gene, CDR1 is ENHRY and CDR2 is SYGVKD. Trimming left V 0 bases short and J 3 bases short, with 6 bases between. The CDR3 extends over 13 amino acids.

V gene TRBV6-1 combines with J gene TRBJ1-2; no reliable D call. Trimming removed 3 bases at V and 0 bases at J, with 14 bases between. Looked up from germline, CDR1 is MNHNS and CDR2 is SASEGT. There are 16 residues in the CDR3. The CDR3 sequence is CASSDPHSTSNYGYTF. CDR3 nucleotides: TGTGCCAGCAGTGATCCCCATAGCACCTCTAACTATGGCTACACCTTC.

V and J are TRBV10-3 and TRBJ1-2, with 9 bases fitting TRBD1. The CDR3 is 14 residues long. V lost 6 bases and J lost 2; bases outside the gene matches: 4. Germline assignment: CDR1 ENHRY and CDR2 SYGVKD. The CDR3 region has the DNA TGTGCCATCAGGACCGACAGGGGGAACTATGGCTACACCTTC. Protein sequence: CAIRTDRGNYGYTF.

CDR3 sequence reads: CASRTGINNGNQPQHF. The CDR3 nucleotides read TGTGCCAGCAGGACAGGGATAAATAACGGCAATCAGCCCCAGCATTTT. V is TRBV2 and J is TRBJ1-5; 7 nucleotides line up with TRBD1. The CDR3 runs 16 residues. Losses at the gene ends were 6 bases for V and 2 bases for J; bases not matched to a gene: 10. The germline V gene has CDR1 SNHLY and CDR2 FYNNEI.

This clone ranks as medium-sized (0.01 to 0.1%). The chain uses TRBV6-5 and TRBJ2-3; the D gene is possibly TRBD2 (6 bases). Germline lookup yields CDR1 MNHEY and CDR2 SVGAGI. This CDR3 has 14 residues. With 4 bases removed from V and 0 bases from J, the gap between germline ends came to 8 bases. CDR3 amino acids: CASSLAGSTDTQYF. CDR3 nucleotides: TGTGCCAGCAGTTTGGCGGGGAGCACAGATACGCAGTATTTT.

This rearrangement joins TRBV4-3 to TRBJ2-3; a weak D match, TRBD1 (6 bases). The CDR3 sequence is 15 residues long. Germline CDR1 and CDR2: LGHNA and YSLEER. The V and J ends lost 6 bases and 2 bases respectively, with 15 bases between them. CDR3 sequence: CASRTHYRDTDTQYF. DNA of the CDR3: TGCGCCAGCAGGACTCACTACAGGGACACAGATACGCAGTATTTT.

This clone ranks as medium-sized (0.01 to 0.1%). V gene TRBV4-3 combines with J gene TRBJ2-7; D is unclear. V was cut by 0 bases and J by 4 bases, with 16 bases left in between. The CDR3 is 16 residues long. Per germline, CDR1 LGHNA and CDR2 YSLEER. CDR3 sequence (DNA): TGCGCCAGCAGCCAAGATCGGATTGGCGGATCGTACGAGCAGTACTTC. It yields the protein CASSQDRIGGSYEQYF.

V is TRBV11-2 and J is TRBJ2-7, with a possible D match to TRBD1 (6 bases). Germline V gene data show CDR1 as SGHAT and CDR2 as FQNNGV. This CDR3 spans 13 amino acids. Trimming removed 3 bases from V and 2 bases from J, with 8 bases in between. The CDR3 DNA sequence: TGTGCCAGCAGCTTCCGACAGGCCTACGAGCAGTACTTC. This translates into CASSFRQAYEQYF.

The rearrangement joins TRBV4-1 to TRBJ1-2; TRBD1 agrees at 9 bases. The ends lost 0 bases at V and 4 bases at J; junction bases unmatched: 6. Germline V gene lookup returns CDR1 MGHRA and CDR2 YSYEKL. This CDR3 has 16 residues. The CDR3: CASSQEGTGSTYGYTF. The CDR3 region has the DNA TGCGCCAGCAGCCAAGAAGGGACAGGGTCAACCTATGGCTACACCTTC.

The genes are TRBV14 and TRBJ1-4; D is perhaps TRBD1 (5 bases). This CDR3 comprises 15 residues. Per germline, CDR1 SGHDN and CDR2 FVKESK. V lost 3 bases and J lost 4, with 12 bases in between. The CDR3 region has the DNA TGTGCCAGCAGCCAGATGACAGATTTTAATGAAAAACTGTTTTTT. This encodes CASSQMTDFNEKLFF.

The V and J genes are TRBV5-1 and TRBJ2-3, with a tentative D call TRBD1 (5 bases). Germline CDR1 reads SGHRS; CDR2 reads YFSETQ. The CDR3 runs to 14 residues. V was clipped by 5 bases and J by 6 bases, with 16 bases between them. CDR3 coding DNA: TGCGCCAGCAGTTTTACAGGTTCGAGTGATACGCAGTATTTT. Amino acids: CASSFTGSSDTQYF.

This clone was recorded only once. V gene TRBV5-1 combines with J gene TRBJ1-4, with 9 bases aligning to TRBD1. V dropped 3 bases and J dropped 7; count of bases not matched to a gene: 4. The V gene's germline CDR1 is SGHRS and CDR2 YFSETQ. The CDR3 is made up of 14 amino acids. As DNA, the CDR3 is TGCGCCAGCAGCTACAAGGACAGGGGTGAAAAACTGTTTTTT. Translated: CASSYKDRGEKLFF.

This clone was seen more than once but under ten times. The chain recombines TRBV2 with TRBJ1-4; unclear D gene. The CDR3 runs to 12 residues. V lost 6 bases and J lost 12, with 14 bases in between. CDR1 and CDR2 from the germline V gene are SNHLY and FYNNEI. CDR3 sequence reads: CASRTDQEELFF. The CDR3 coding sequence is TGTGCCAGCAGGACCGACCAGGAGGAACTGTTTTTT.

The chain carries TRBV28 and TRBJ1-1; D uncertain. The CDR3 totals 15 residues. Germline CDR1 and CDR2: MDHEN and SYDVKM. The ends were cut back, 2 bases at V and 1 base at J, with 11 bases in the middle. The CDR3 loop is CASSLGPRPNTEAFF. Here the CDR3 DNA reads TGTGCCAGCAGTTTAGGGCCAAGGCCGAACACTGAAGCTTTCTTT.